The present T cell receptor beta chain was sequenced within a study of blood T cells in healthy people across ages. No fewer than 5.5 micrograms of total RNA were isolated from every sample. Together with a sample-barcoded 5' primer, a J-beta primer mix was included in a second PCR lasting about 7 to 11 cycles. Each CDR3 protein gets one entry after TCRdb re-called the 5' RACE reads with MiXCR. Of hundreds of thousands of distinct CDR3 sequences in the sample, about 61% were seen once. Sequencing was done on a sample of blood. The sequence was obtained from a man between 35 and 55 years old in good health.

The CDR3 DNA sequence: TGTGCCAGTAGTATAAGGGCCTCGGGTCGCGAGCAGTACTTC. Translated: CASSIRASGREQYF. The genes are TRBV19 and TRBJ2-7; the D is unclear. This CDR3 has 14 residues. The V end lost 2 bases, the J end lost 6 bases, and 14 bases lay between the germline ends. Germline V gene data show CDR1 as LNHDA and CDR2 as SQIVND (reference sequence).